Below, 26 T cell receptor beta chains from the same sample are listed, as sequenced in a study of graft-versus-host responses after intestinal transplantation. These receptors have no identified antigens. The repertoire was sequenced with immunoSEQ multiplex PCR; TCRdb's copy has only in-frame clones and lacks some. The sample includes approximately 90,000 clones, 85% to 95% of them seen just once. The material was unstimulated CD8+ T cells sorted from spleen or lymph node cells, obtained before transplant. The receptors originated from a human donor who was the organ donor for an intestinal transplant.

The CDR3 DNA is TGTGCCAGCAAGGGGGCGCGGGGCACTGAAGCTTTCTTT. Its protein product is CASKGARGTEAFF. The V and J genes are TRBV28 and TRBJ1-1; TRBD1 aligns across 7 bases. Germline lookup yields CDR1 MDHEN and CDR2 SYDVKM. V was clipped by 7 bases and J by 4 bases; unmatched bases: 6. CDR3 length equals 13 residues. Drawing the rest from reference TRBV28 and TRBJ1-1, the complete variable domain is DVKVTQSSRYLVKRTGEKVFLECVQDMDHENMFWYRQDPGLGLRLIYFSYDVKMKEKGDIPEGYSVSREKKERFSLILESASTNQTSMYLCASKGARGTEAFFGQGTRLTVV.

The chain employs TRBV5-5 and TRBJ2-7, with D possibly TRBD2 on 6 matching bases. This CDR3 region has 17 residues. CDR1 is SGHKS and CDR2 is YYEKEE in the germline V gene (reference sequence). Trimming shortened V by 3 bases and J by 0 bases, and 19 bases separated the two germline ends. In DNA, the CDR3 is TGTGCCAGCAGCTCCAAACCTTGGGAGGCAGCCTCCTACGAGCAGTACTTC. It is translated as CASSSKPWEAASYEQYF. The full variable domain, its missing parts supplied by reference TRBV5-5 and TRBJ2-7, is DAGVTQSPTHLIKTRGQQVTLRCSPISGHKSVSWYQQVLGQGPQFIFQYYEKEERGRGNFPDRFSARQFPNYSSELNVNALLLGDSALYLCASSSKPWEAASYEQYFGPGTRLTVT.

The chain links TRBV27 to TRBJ2-7, with D possibly being TRBD1 (5 bases). Deletions cut 5 bases from V and 6 bases from J, with 11 bases between. The length of the CDR3 is 12 residues. The germline V gene has CDR1 MNHEY and CDR2 SMNVEV (reference sequence). Here the CDR3 DNA reads TGTGCCAGCAGTGAGCAGGGTTCCGAGCAGTACTTC. It specifies CASSEQGSEQYF.

The chain is built from TRBV19 and TRBJ2-1; 8 positions agree with TRBD1. The CDR3 spans 13 residues. Looked up from germline, CDR1 is LNHDA and CDR2 is SQIVND (reference sequence). The ends lost 11 bases at V and 5 bases at J; junction bases unmatched: 8. The chain's CDR3 is CAVAPGGHNEQFF. For the CDR3, the DNA is TGTGCCGTCGCACCAGGGGGCCACAATGAGCAGTTCTTC.

The J gene is TRBJ2-7, the V gene TRBV4-1, with a tentative D call TRBD1 (5 bases). V was shortened by 1 base and J by 3 bases, with 13 bases between the two germline ends. CDR3 length equals 15 residues. The germline CDR1 and CDR2 sequences are MGHRA and YSYEKL. The CDR3: CASSQGGARSYEQYF. The CDR3, as DNA: TGCGCCAGCAGCCAAGGTGGGGCAAGGAGCTACGAGCAGTACTTC.

This clone was seen once. This rearrangement joins TRBV27 to TRBJ2-7; TRBD1 is a possible D gene (7 bases). Trimming removed 2 bases from V and 4 bases from J, with 12 bases in between. CDR1 and CDR2 (germline): MNHEY, SMNVEV (reference sequence). CDR3 length: 14 residues. In nucleotides, the CDR3 is TGTGCCAGCAGTTTAGGCAGGGGGAGGTACGAGCAGTACTTC. Translation: CASSLGRGRYEQYF.

This rearrangement joins TRBV4-3 to TRBJ2-7; tentatively, D is TRBD1 (6 bases). The germline V and J ends were trimmed by 0 bases and 4 bases, with 10 bases remaining between them. Per germline, CDR1 LGHNA and CDR2 YSLEER. The CDR3 extends over 14 amino acids. The CDR3 sequence is CASSQDITGYEQYF. The CDR3 DNA reads as TGCGCCAGCAGCCAAGATATTACAGGGTACGAGCAGTACTTC.

The chain recombines TRBV7-8 with TRBJ2-1; TRBD1 is a possible D gene (5 bases). CDR1 and CDR2 (germline): SGHVS, FQNEAQ. The germline V and J ends were trimmed by 1 base and 5 bases, with 15 bases remaining between them. The CDR3 totals 16 residues. DNA of the CDR3: TGTGCCAGCAGCTTAGAAGGGCGGACACTTAACAATGAGCAGTTCTTC. It encodes CASSLEGRTLNNEQFF. The full variable domain, rest sourced from reference TRBV7-8 and TRBJ2-1, is GAGVSQSPRYKVAKRGQDVALRCDPISGHVSLFWYQQALGQGPEFLTYFQNEAQLDKSGLPSDRFFAERPEGSVSTLKIQRTQQEDSAVYLCASSLEGRTLNNEQFFGPGTRLTVL.

V and J are TRBV5-6 and TRBJ2-7; TRBD1 agrees at 8 bases. CDR1 SGHDT and CDR2 YYEEEE come from the germline V gene. The junction had 8 bases not matched to a gene; V was cut back by 1 base and J by 5 bases. This CDR3 spans 15 amino acids. CDR3 amino acids: CASSLRTGYGDEQYF. CDR3 nucleotide sequence: TGTGCCAGCAGCTTGCGGACAGGGTATGGCGACGAGCAGTACTTC.

This clone was seen once. V is TRBV19 and J is TRBJ2-5; perhaps TRBD1 as D (6 bases). The J call may be wrong; the DNA end is better matched by TRBJ2-7. The CDR3 extends over 14 amino acids. CDR1 and CDR2 (germline): LNHDA, SQIVND (reference sequence). CDR3 coding DNA: TGTGCCAGTAGTATAGGGGACAACTCCTACGAGCAGTACTTC. Amino acids: CASSIGDNSYEQYF.

V is TRBV9 and J is TRBJ1-1; D may be TRBD1 (6 bases). Germline loops: CDR1 SGDLS, CDR2 YYNGEE. The CDR3 has 13 residues. The V end lost 1 base, the J end lost 6 bases, and 10 bases lay between the germline ends. CDR3 DNA sequence: TGTGCCAGCAGCGTATCCACAGGGCCTGAAGCTTTCTTT. It codes for CASSVSTGPEAFF.

This clone has only a few counts. This chain uses TRBV29-1 with TRBJ2-7; 10 bases are a match to TRBD1. The CDR3 has 15 residues. Trimming removed 2 bases from V and 4 bases from J; junction bases left unmatched: 8. Germline V gene data show CDR1 as SQVTM and CDR2 as ANQGSEA. The CDR3 sequence: CSVETKGQGTYEQYF. In DNA, the CDR3 is TGCAGCGTTGAAACCAAGGGACAGGGGACGTACGAGCAGTACTTC.

The chain couples TRBV6-1 to TRBJ2-5, with D possibly being TRBD1 (5 bases). In germline, CDR1 is MNHNS, CDR2 SASEGT. V shed 1 base and J shed 2 bases, with 11 bases lying between them. This CDR3 is 15 amino acids long. The CDR3 nucleotides are TGTGCCAGCAGTGAAGAAGTGACAGCACAAGAGACCCAGTACTTC. It translates to CASSEEVTAQETQYF.

The chain joins TRBV6-5 to TRBJ1-2; TRBD1 is a possible D gene (5 bases). Trimming stripped 0 bases from V and 5 bases from J, with 13 bases between. The CDR3 runs 15 residues. The germline CDR1 and CDR2 sequences are MNHEY and SVGAGI. The CDR3 DNA sequence: TGTGCCAGCAGTTACTCCTTGACAGACCCATATGGCTACACCTTC. This translates into CASSYSLTDPYGYTF.

This chain connects TRBV18 to TRBJ1-5; possible D gene TRBD1, 6 bases. The CDR3 covers 17 residues. V gave up 3 bases and J gave up 4 bases, with 19 bases separating them. Germline V gives CDR1 KGHSH, CDR2 LQKENI. The CDR3 sequence: CASSPPPSDRRNQPQHF. In DNA form, the CDR3 reads TGTGCCAGCTCACCTCCCCCTTCAGACAGGAGGAATCAGCCCCAGCATTTT.

The chain employs TRBV4-1 and TRBJ2-3, with D unresolved. This CDR3 is built from 13 residues. Per the germline V gene, CDR1 is MGHRA and CDR2 is YSYEKL. Trimming shortened V by 1 base and J by 5 bases, and 7 bases separated the two germline ends. CDR3 residues: CASSQVRLDTQYF. CDR3 nucleotide sequence: TGCGCCAGCAGCCAAGTTAGATTAGATACGCAGTATTTT.

The rearrangement uses TRBV15 and TRBJ1-5, with TRBD1 identical over 7 bases. The CDR3 contains 15 residues. J gave up 5 bases and V 1 base, and 5 bases lay outside the gene matches. Germline V gene data show CDR1 as LNHNV and CDR2 as YYDKDF (reference sequence). CDR3 region: CATSRGDSRYQPQHF. The CDR3 region has the DNA TGTGCCACCAGCAGAGGGGACAGCCGCTATCAGCCCCAGCATTTT.

This chain links TRBV6-6 with TRBJ2-1; 9 positions agree with TRBD2. V lost 10 bases, J lost 8 bases, and 15 bases stayed unmatched. The CDR3 is 15 residues long. The germline CDR1 and CDR2 sequences are MNHNY and SVGAGI (reference sequence). The CDR3 nucleotides are TGTGCCATCACAATAGAAATAGCGGGGGTGGATGAGCAGTTCTTC. Its translation is CAITIEIAGVDEQFF.

This rearrangement joins TRBV27 to TRBJ1-5; D gene unclear. Trimming cost V 3 bases and J 6 bases, with 6 bases left between them. The CDR3 has 12 amino acids. Germline assignment: CDR1 MNHEY and CDR2 SMNVEV (reference sequence). CDR3 sequence: CASSLHGQPQHF. The CDR3 DNA reads TGTGCCAGCAGTTTGCACGGTCAGCCCCAGCATTTT.

CDR3 residues: CARGGGGETQYF. In DNA form, the CDR3 reads TGTGCCAGAGGGGGAGGGGGAGAGACCCAGTACTTC. This sequence joins TRBV6-5 and TRBJ2-5, with D maybe TRBD2 (7 bases). The V gene lost 9 bases and the J gene lost 4 bases, with 12 bases spanning the gap. The CDR3 has 12 residues. CDR1 is MNHEY, CDR2 SVGAGI, per germline.

The rearrangement joins TRBV29-1 to TRBJ1-1; D may be TRBD1 (5 bases). This CDR3 comprises 12 residues. Germline V gene data show CDR1 as SQVTM and CDR2 as ANQGSEA. The V and J ends lost 8 bases and 5 bases respectively, with 15 bases between them. CDR3 region: CSIWDLMTEAFF. For the CDR3, the DNA is TGCAGCATCTGGGACTTGATGACTGAAGCTTTCTTT.

CDR3 residues: CASSQGESSYNSPLHF. Written as DNA, the CDR3 is TGTGCCAGCAGCCAAGGAGAGAGCTCCTATAATTCACCCCTCCACTTT. The chain employs TRBV4-2 and TRBJ1-6; D remains unclear. V was trimmed by 1 base and J by 0 bases, leaving 7 bases between them. This CDR3 is built from 16 residues. The germline V gene has CDR1 LGHNA and CDR2 YNFKEQ.

This clone occurred a few times. The chain links TRBV7-2 to TRBJ1-1; D possibly corresponds to TRBD1 (5 bases). Trimming shortened V by 5 bases and J by 0 bases, and 7 bases separated the two germline ends. The germline V gene encodes CDR1 SGHTA and CDR2 FQGNSA. The length of the CDR3 is 13 residues. The CDR3 DNA reads as TGTGCCAGCAGCCCGACAGTGAACACTGAAGCTTTCTTT. Translated, it gives CASSPTVNTEAFF.

This clone was found once. The chain joins TRBV11-2 to TRBJ2-7, with D possibly being TRBD1 (5 bases). The CDR3 has 12 residues. V gave up 4 bases and J gave up 5 bases, with 9 bases separating them. Per the germline V gene, CDR1 is SGHAT and CDR2 is FQNNGV. CDR3 region: CASSSRQNEQYF. CDR3 coding DNA: TGTGCCAGCAGCTCCAGACAGAACGAGCAGTACTTC.

This rearrangement joins TRBV2 to TRBJ2-3; tentatively, D is TRBD2 (6 bases). This CDR3 is built from 16 residues. The germline V gene encodes CDR1 SNHLY and CDR2 FYNNEI. The V gene lost 7 bases and the J gene lost 3 bases, with 20 bases spanning the gap. The CDR3: CASNGRLAGDTDTQYF. The CDR3 nucleotides read TGTGCCAGCAATGGGAGGTTAGCCGGGGATACAGATACGCAGTATTTT.

The chain carries TRBV10-3 and TRBJ1-1, with D uncertain. The V gene's germline CDR1 is ENHRY and CDR2 SYGVKD. The CDR3 contains 15 residues. V was clipped by 4 bases and J by 3 bases, with 15 bases between them. The CDR3 reads CAISGSHEADTEAFF. The CDR3 bases are TGTGCCATCAGTGGGTCCCACGAGGCGGACACTGAAGCTTTCTTT.